The entry that follows covers one T cell receptor beta chain sequence. This table comes from immunoSEQ multiplex PCR, and its TCRdb copy is limited to in-frame clones, with some not included. The table lists 1,700 or so clones, about 75% of them singletons. The sample is drawn from a study of T cells in tumors after PD-1 blockade. The CDR3 length is 15 residues. Germline assignment: CDR1 LNHDA and CDR2 SQIVND (reference sequence). Germline trimming cut 6 bases from V and 1 base from J; bases unmatched to any gene: 5. Sample: tumor tissue, taken after anti-PD-1 treatment. J is TRBJ2-1 and V is TRBV19; TRBD1 aligns across 8 bases. This clonotype originated in a human donor with basal cell carcinoma. The CDR3 DNA reads as TGTGCCAGTAGCCAAGGACAGGGTTCCTACAATGAGCAGTTCTTC. This translates into CASSQGQGSYNEQFF.